This T cell receptor (beta chain) was recorded in a study of blood T cell repertoires in COVID-19. V was cut by 4 bases and J by 3 bases, with 4 bases left in between. Germline assignment: CDR1 SNHLY and CDR2 FYNNEI. CDR3 length: 12 residues. Measured with immunoSEQ multiplex PCR; TCRdb has only the in-frame clones, and not every one. The table records fewer than 130,000 clones, nearly 90% of them present only once. This clone was seen only a few times. What was sequenced was peripheral blood. This receptor was identified in a human donor in a cohort sampled during active COVID-19. The rearrangement links TRBV2 to TRBJ1-5, with D unresolved. In nucleotides, the CDR3 is TGTGCCAGCAGTGCCATCAATCAGCCCCAGCATTTT. Its protein product is CASSAINQPQHF.